The T cell receptor (beta chain) under discussion was sequenced for a study of monozygotic twins with inflammatory bowel disease. Study-wide results and limits: Healthy co-twins exceeded IBD patients in TCRbeta diversity as measured by inverse Simpson.

Points on this clonotype: What it binds is not known.

The CDR3 length is 14 residues. TCRdb reprocessed the 5' RACE reads and reports one entry per CDR3 protein, with no DNA. This table lists fewer than 550,000 distinct CDR3 sequences. Sample: blood. The receptor comes from a human donor with ulcerative colitis or Crohn's disease, or a healthy co-twin of an affected twin (not recorded which). This rearrangement joins TRBV12-3 or TRBV12-4 to TRBJ1-1; the TRBD1 assignment by TCRdb is unverifiable without DNA. Here the CDR3 reads CASTRGARNTEAFF.